The 28 T cell receptor beta chains below come from one sample, sequenced in a study of shared clonotypes between healthy human individuals. Positive CCR7 selection of CD45RO-negative cells yielded the naive CD8 cells, and terminally differentiated effector memory CD45RA+ cells were excluded. This table comes from immunoSEQ multiplex PCR, and its TCRdb copy is limited to in-frame clones, with some not included. The top ten hold approximately 1.7% of the sample, which has about 1.9 million clones, 85% to 95% seen once. The sequenced sample was naive CD8+ T cells from PBMCs. The receptors come from a man younger than 35 in good health. Some clones in this sample may be carry-over from other donors' samples.

The chain carries TRBV28 and TRBJ1-1; D is uncertain. Germline V gene data show CDR1 as MDHEN and CDR2 as SYDVKM. The CDR3 runs 15 residues. The V gene lost 1 base and the J gene lost 5 bases, with 14 bases spanning the gap. CDR3 sequence reads: CASSLFPGPGTEAFF. The DNA of the CDR3 is TGTGCCAGCAGTTTATTTCCAGGCCCGGGGACTGAAGCTTTCTTT. Full variable domain (rest looked up from reference TRBV28 and TRBJ1-1): DVKVTQSSRYLVKRTGEKVFLECVQDMDHENMFWYRQDPGLGLRLIYFSYDVKMKEKGDIPEGYSVSREKKERFSLILESASTNQTSMYLCASSLFPGPGTEAFFGQGTRLTVV.

The V call is TRBV27, the J call TRBJ1-1; no clear D. V was shortened by 6 bases and J by 1 base, with 9 bases between the two germline ends. Germline V gene sequence: CDR1 MNHEY, CDR2 SMNVEV (reference sequence). CDR3 size: 13 residues. CDR3 sequence reads: CASRLLANTEAFF. In nucleotides, the CDR3 is TGTGCCAGCAGGCTGCTGGCGAACACTGAAGCTTTCTTT.

This chain joins TRBV15 and TRBJ2-7; no clear D gene. CDR3 length: 15 amino acids. Trimming left V 2 bases short and J 4 bases short, with 15 bases between. The V gene's germline CDR1 is LNHNV and CDR2 YYDKDF (reference sequence). As DNA, the CDR3 is TGTGCCACCAGCAGAACTGACGCCGCCGGGTACGAGCAGTACTTC. Its protein is CATSRTDAAGYEQYF.

The gene calls are TRBV10-3 and TRBJ1-5; 7 nucleotides agree with TRBD1. The CDR3 extends over 18 amino acids. Germline V lookup: CDR1 ENHRY, CDR2 SYGVKD. V dropped 0 bases and J dropped 2; count of bases not matched to a gene: 10. This chain's CDR3 is CAISESQGTAARNQPQHF. DNA for the CDR3: TGTGCCATCAGTGAGTCCCAGGGGACAGCCGCCCGCAATCAGCCCCAGCATTTT.

In nucleotides, the CDR3 is TGCAGCGCCCTGTTCCTGGAACACCGCTCCTACGAGCAGTACTTC. This sequence encodes CSALFLEHRSYEQYF. The V and J genes are TRBV29-1 and TRBJ2-7, with D hard to call. Germline CDR1 SQVTM, CDR2 ANQGSEA. Trimming removed 7 bases from V and 0 bases from J, with 19 bases in between. CDR3 length: 15 amino acids.

The genes are TRBV6-5 and TRBJ2-1, with TRBD2 identical over 7 bases. The CDR3 has 15 amino acids. Germline CDR1 and CDR2: MNHEY and SVGAGI. V lost 6 bases to trimming and J lost 0 bases; unmatched junction nucleotides: 5. The CDR3 loop reads CASSPLAPSYNEQFF. The CDR3 bases are TGTGCCAGCAGCCCACTAGCGCCCTCCTACAATGAGCAGTTCTTC.

This clone was picked up one time. The chain combines TRBV9 with TRBJ1-5; no definite D call. The CDR3 extends over 13 amino acids. The V end lost 0 bases, the J end lost 7 bases, and 8 bases lay between the germline ends. From germline, CDR1 is SGDLS and CDR2 YYNGEE. The CDR3 loop is CASSVAEGQPQHF. For the CDR3, the DNA is TGTGCCAGCAGCGTAGCTGAAGGCCAGCCCCAGCATTTT. Looking up the rest from reference TRBV9 and TRBJ1-5 gives the full variable domain: DSGVTQTPKHLITATGQRVTLRCSPRSGDLSVYWYQQSLDQGLQFLIQYYNGEERAKGNILERFSAQQFPDLHSELNLSSLELGDSALYFCASSVAEGQPQHFGDGTRLSIL.

The chain recombines TRBV19 with TRBJ2-1; 8 bases align to TRBD2. This CDR3 contains 16 residues. Germline CDR1 and CDR2: LNHDA and SQIVND (reference sequence). Trimming removed 1 base from V and 7 bases from J; junction bases left unmatched: 9. CDR3 in amino acids: CASSIVPAGVGNEQFF. CDR3 bases: TGTGCCAGTAGTATAGTTCCAGCGGGAGTTGGGAATGAGCAGTTCTTC.

V gene TRBV5-1 combines with J gene TRBJ1-1; no clear D. CDR3 size: 16 residues. Trimming pared 3 bases from V and 0 bases from J, leaving 15 bases between. Germline lookup yields CDR1 SGHRS and CDR2 YFSETQ. The CDR3: CASSWLVGELNTEAFF. The CDR3 bases are TGCGCCAGCAGCTGGTTGGTGGGAGAACTGAACACTGAAGCTTTCTTT.

V gene TRBV5-1 combines with J gene TRBJ2-7, with D unclear. V was clipped by 2 bases and J by 6 bases, with 9 bases between them. The CDR3 runs to 12 residues. The V gene's germline CDR1 is SGHRS and CDR2 YFSETQ. This CDR3 is CASSFNSVEQYF. The CDR3 DNA reads as TGCGCCAGCAGCTTCAACAGTGTCGAGCAGTACTTC. Together with reference TRBV5-1 and TRBJ2-7, the CDR3 gives the full variable domain: KAGVTQTPRYLIKTRGQQVTLSCSPISGHRSVSWYQQTPGQGLQFLFEYFSETQRNKGNFPGRFSGRQFSNSRSEMNVSTLELGDSALYLCASSFNSVEQYFGPGTRLTVT.

This clone has only one observation. The chain's CDR3 is CASSLGQGLIYGYTF. In nucleotides, the CDR3 is TGTGCCAGCAGTCTTGGACAGGGGCTAATCTATGGCTACACCTTC. The V and J genes are TRBV9 and TRBJ1-2; 9 nucleotides match TRBD1. There are 15 residues in the CDR3. Trimming cost V 5 bases and J 4 bases; bases outside gene matches: 9. From germline, CDR1 is SGDLS and CDR2 YYNGEE. Based on the CDR3 plus reference TRBV9 and TRBJ1-2, the full variable domain is DSGVTQTPKHLITATGQRVTLRCSPRSGDLSVYWYQQSLDQGLQFLIQYYNGEERAKGNILERFSAQQFPDLHSELNLSSLELGDSALYFCASSLGQGLIYGYTFGSGTRLTVV.

The chain carries TRBV6-6 and TRBJ2-7, with D hard to call. Germline V gives CDR1 MNHNY, CDR2 SVGAGI (reference sequence). Trimming removed 0 bases from V and 0 bases from J, with 12 bases in between. The CDR3 has 16 residues. CDR3 in DNA: TGTGCCAGCAGTTACTCGGTGGCTGTTAGCTCCTACGAGCAGTACTTC. It yields the protein CASSYSVAVSSYEQYF.

Concerning this clone: Additional DNA sequences in this sample encode the identical CDR3. CDR3 nucleotides: TGTGCCAGCAGTTTATCCTCCTACGAGCAGTACTTC. Amino acid sequence: CASSLSSYEQYF. The chain recombines TRBV28 with TRBJ2-5; D remains ambiguous. The J call may be wrong; the DNA end is better matched by TRBJ2-7. Germline lookup yields CDR1 MDHEN and CDR2 SYDVKM. The CDR3 is made up of 12 amino acids.

The chain is built from TRBV9 and TRBJ2-1, with 8 bases matching TRBD2. This CDR3 contains 15 residues. J lost 7 bases, V lost 4 bases, and 10 bases had no gene match. Looked up from germline, CDR1 is SGDLS and CDR2 is YYNGEE. In DNA form, the CDR3 reads TGTGCCAGCAGCTACGCCCGGGAGGGCCCGAATGAGCAGTTCTTC. Protein sequence: CASSYAREGPNEQFF.

V is TRBV4-2 and J is TRBJ1-1; TRBD1 aligns across 9 bases. Germline trimming cut 0 bases from V and 1 base from J; bases unmatched to any gene: 3. Germline V lookup: CDR1 LGHNA, CDR2 YNFKEQ. CDR3 length equals 16 residues. The CDR3 here is CASSQEGQGGNTEAFF. DNA for the CDR3: TGTGCCAGCAGCCAAGAGGGACAGGGTGGGAACACTGAAGCTTTCTTT.

The CDR3 nucleotides read TGTGCCAGCAGCTTAGTCTTTGGGCAGTTCTTC. Protein product: CASSLVFGQFF. The chain carries TRBV11-2 and TRBJ2-1, with D unclear. Trimming removed 1 base at V and 12 bases at J, with 7 bases between. Germline assignment: CDR1 SGHAT and CDR2 FQNNGV. The CDR3 covers 11 residues.

This clone has a handful of counts. The J gene is TRBJ2-1, the V gene TRBV27; D call uncertain. The germline V gene encodes CDR1 MNHEY and CDR2 SMNVEV (reference sequence). V lost 7 bases and J lost 8, with 24 bases in between. This CDR3 spans 16 amino acids. For the CDR3, the DNA is TGTGCCAGCACCTATTTCCCCGCTAAAGAAAGCGATGAGCAGTTCTTC. Its translation: CASTYFPAKESDEQFF.

This rearrangement joins TRBV28 to TRBJ1-2; D is perhaps TRBD1 (6 bases). Germline CDR1 reads MDHEN; CDR2 reads SYDVKM. This CDR3 region has 15 residues. The V end was cut by 3 bases, the J end by 2 bases, with 13 bases between. The CDR3 sequence is CASSFAGGQNYGYTF. DNA of the CDR3: TGTGCCAGCAGTTTTGCGGGTGGACAGAACTATGGCTACACCTTC.

This clone was detected once. Other DNA sequences from this sample encode an identical CDR3 as well. The chain uses TRBV2 and TRBJ2-7; D possibly corresponds to TRBD1 (5 bases). The CDR3 runs to 14 residues. V was clipped by 6 bases and J by 0 bases, with 12 bases between them. Germline lookup yields CDR1 SNHLY and CDR2 FYNNEI. The CDR3 reads CASRGLQPSYEQYF. The CDR3 coding sequence is TGTGCCAGCAGGGGGCTCCAACCCTCCTACGAGCAGTACTTC. Using reference TRBV2 and TRBJ2-7 for the parts outside the CDR3, the full variable domain is EPEVTQTPSHQVTQMGQEVILRCVPISNHLYFYWYRQILGQKVEFLVSFYNNEISEKSEIFDDQFSVERPDGSNFTLKIRSTKLEDSAMYFCASRGLQPSYEQYFGPGTRLTVT.

V and J are TRBV19 and TRBJ2-1; D is possibly TRBD1 (6 bases). Trimming shortened V by 5 bases and J by 0 bases, and 14 bases separated the two germline ends. Germline CDR1 is LNHDA and CDR2 is SQIVND (reference sequence). The CDR3 runs 16 residues. The CDR3 loop reads CASSPSRGSSYNEQFF. CDR3 DNA: TGTGCCAGTAGTCCGTCCAGGGGAAGCTCCTACAATGAGCAGTTCTTC. The complete variable domain, with remaining parts taken from reference TRBV19 and TRBJ2-1, reads DGGITQSPKYLFRKEGQNVTLSCEQNLNHDAMYWYRQDPGQGLRLIYYSQIVNDFQKGDIAEGYSVSREKKESFPLTVTSAQKNPTAFYLCASSPSRGSSYNEQFFGPGTRLTVL.

This clone came up once. The gene calls are TRBV27 and TRBJ2-7, with D possibly TRBD2 on 6 matching bases. The CDR3 sequence is 14 residues long. Looked up from germline, CDR1 is MNHEY and CDR2 is SMNVEV (reference sequence). V was pared by 7 bases and J by 7 bases, with 20 bases between. The DNA for the CDR3 is TGTGCCAGCACTTACGAGTCGGGCCGGGGGGAGCAGTACTTC. It is translated as CASTYESGRGEQYF.

With regard to this clone: This CDR3 is also generated by other DNA sequences in the sample. The CDR3 nucleotides are TGTGCCAGCAGCTTAGGGGGTCGGACCGGGGAGCTGTTTTTT. It translates to CASSLGGRTGELFF. V gene TRBV7-6 combines with J gene TRBJ2-2, with D uncertain. The CDR3 has 14 amino acids. The germline CDR1 and CDR2 sequences are SGHVS and FNYEAQ. Trimming removed 1 base at V and 5 bases at J, with 8 bases between.

The CDR3 nucleotides are TGTGCCAGCAGCTCCGCGTTTAAGGCCTTGAACACTGAAGCTTTCTTT. It translates to CASSSAFKALNTEAFF. The J gene is TRBJ1-1, the V gene TRBV13; D not resolved. The CDR3 loop spans 16 amino acids. V shed 4 bases and J shed 0 bases, with 15 bases lying between them. From germline, CDR1 is PRHDT and CDR2 FYEKMQ (reference sequence).

This chain links TRBV11-2 with TRBJ2-2; 7 bases align to TRBD2. Germline V gives CDR1 SGHAT, CDR2 FQNNGV. After removal of 3 bases from V and 4 bases from J, the junction contained 8 bases not matched to a gene. The CDR3 covers 16 residues. The CDR3 sequence is CASSFPAGEGTGELFF. CDR3 nucleotide sequence: TGTGCCAGCAGCTTTCCGGCGGGAGAGGGCACCGGGGAGCTGTTTTTT.

V is TRBV6-6 and J is TRBJ2-7; no firm D call. Germline V gene sequence: CDR1 MNHNY, CDR2 SVGAGI (reference sequence). Trimming left V 10 bases short and J 0 bases short, with 19 bases between. The CDR3 loop spans 15 amino acids. CDR3 nucleotides: TGTGCCACGGCTGACTCTACCGAAATCTCCTACGAGCAGTACTTC. This translates into CATADSTEISYEQYF.

The chain carries TRBV7-9 and TRBJ2-7, with a weak D call TRBD2 (5 bases). CDR1 and CDR2 from the germline V gene are SEHNR and FQNEAQ (reference sequence). The germline V and J ends were trimmed by 5 bases and 2 bases, with 19 bases remaining between them. The CDR3 runs 16 residues. The CDR3 DNA is TGTGCCAGCAGCCCCTCAGAGGCTAGCAGTGCCTACGAGCAGTACTTC. The encoded protein is CASSPSEASSAYEQYF.

This clone was seen just once. V is TRBV6-6 and J is TRBJ1-2, with D perhaps TRBD1 (5 bases). The germline V and J ends were trimmed by 2 bases and 4 bases, with 11 bases remaining between them. Germline CDR1 MNHNY, CDR2 SVGAGI (reference sequence). The CDR3 extends over 14 amino acids. The CDR3 reads CASSYEGELYGYTF. CDR3 nucleotide sequence: TGTGCCAGCAGTTACGAAGGGGAGCTCTATGGCTACACCTTC.

To note about this clone: Relative to the germline gene, one junction end is altered; a read error may explain this. The rearrangement links TRBV11-2 to TRBJ2-7; a possible D gene is TRBD2 (6 bases). The CDR3 length is 14 residues. Germline V lookup: CDR1 SGHAT, CDR2 FQNNGV. The CDR3 here is CASSLDPGVNEQYF. CDR3 in DNA: TGTGCCAGCAGCCTAGACCCGGGGGTCAACGAGCAGTACTTC.